This passage covers 26 T cell receptor beta chains from one sample sequenced in a study of blood T cell repertoires in COVID-19. Sequencing was performed with immunoSEQ multiplex PCR; in TCRdb, only in-frame clones are kept and a portion is missing. The table has 50,000 to 75,000 clones, around 92% seen once; the top ten hold around 9%. Specimen: peripheral blood. The receptors stem from a human donor in a cohort sampled during active COVID-19.

J is TRBJ2-7 and V is TRBV6-1, with D perhaps TRBD2 (6 bases). CDR3 length: 14 residues. Germline V gene data show CDR1 as MNHNS and CDR2 as SASEGT. Trimming stripped 2 bases from V and 5 bases from J, with 13 bases between. CDR3: CASSEPGLPHEQYF. DNA for the CDR3: TGTGCCAGCAGTGAACCGGGACTCCCCCACGAGCAGTACTTC.

The genes are TRBV4-1 and TRBJ1-2; TRBD1 is a possible D gene (5 bases). Trimming pared 0 bases from V and 0 bases from J, leaving 11 bases between. The CDR3 spans 16 residues. Per the germline V gene, CDR1 is MGHRA and CDR2 is YSYEKL. The CDR3 is CASSQDFPTANYGYTF. The CDR3 DNA sequence: TGCGCCAGCAGCCAAGATTTCCCGACAGCTAACTATGGCTACACCTTC.

This clone was seen a handful of times. V gene TRBV3-1 (or the pseudogene TRBV3-2) combines with J gene TRBJ2-5; TRBD2 is a possible D gene (6 bases). CDR3 length: 12 residues. Germline V CDR1 and CDR2: LGHDT, YNNKEL (reference sequence). The V end lost 8 bases, the J end lost 4 bases, and 11 bases lay between the germline ends. CDR3 sequence (DNA): TGTGCCAGCCGCTCGGGAGCAGAGACCCAGTACTTC. It specifies CASRSGAETQYF.

The chain links TRBV4-3 to TRBJ2-1, with D unclear. The CDR3 loop spans 14 amino acids. V was cut by 1 base and J by 2 bases, with 6 bases left in between. Germline-derived CDR1 and CDR2 are LGHNA and YSLEER. For the CDR3, the DNA is TGCGCCAGCAGCCAAGGCCTAGCCTACAATGAGCAGTTCTTC. Translation: CASSQGLAYNEQFF.

The chain recombines TRBV11-2 with TRBJ2-5; 7 bases match TRBD2. V shed 4 bases and J 2 bases; nucleotides not matched to a gene: 13. Looked up from germline, CDR1 is SGHAT and CDR2 is FQNNGV. The CDR3 runs to 17 residues. CDR3 loop: CASSSPRLAALQETQYF. In nucleotides, the CDR3 is TGTGCCAGCAGCTCCCCTAGGCTAGCGGCCCTTCAAGAGACCCAGTACTTC.

The J gene is TRBJ2-1, the V gene TRBV28, with D hard to call. Germline assignment: CDR1 MDHEN and CDR2 SYDVKM. Trimming removed 1 base at V and 1 base at J, with 8 bases between. The CDR3 is made up of 15 amino acids. CDR3 in DNA: TGTGCCAGCAGTTTATACGGTAATTCCTACAATGAGCAGTTCTTC. It yields the protein CASSLYGNSYNEQFF.

The chain uses TRBV5-1 and TRBJ1-3; TRBD1 is a possible D gene (6 bases). Germline V lookup: CDR1 SGHRS, CDR2 YFSETQ. The CDR3 loop spans 18 amino acids. Trimming pared 4 bases from V and 0 bases from J, leaving 20 bases between. Here the CDR3 DNA reads TGCGCCAGCAGCGTATACGCTACAGGGTCGAGCTCTGGAAACACCATATATTTT. It yields the protein CASSVYATGSSSGNTIYF.

V and J are TRBV4-2 and TRBJ2-2; 8 bases line up with TRBD2. The length of the CDR3 is 19 residues. Losses at the gene ends were 2 bases for V and 5 bases for J; bases not matched to a gene: 16. The germline V gene has CDR1 LGHNA and CDR2 YNFKEQ. CDR3 in amino acids: CASSQPRLGGSGGTGELFF. CDR3 DNA sequence: TGTGCCAGCAGCCAACCCCGGCTGGGCGGGAGCGGGGGTACCGGGGAGCTGTTTTTT.

The chain has TRBV9 and TRBJ2-2, with D possibly being TRBD2 (5 bases). Germline assignment: CDR1 SGDLS and CDR2 YYNGEE. V lost 3 bases and J 3 bases, leaving 9 bases between the germline ends. The CDR3 totals 14 residues. The CDR3 DNA follows: TGTGCCAGCAGCGAGCGGACCTACACCGGGGAGCTGTTTTTT. It yields the protein CASSERTYTGELFF. Together with reference TRBV9 and TRBJ2-2, the CDR3 gives the full variable domain: DSGVTQTPKHLITATGQRVTLRCSPRSGDLSVYWYQQSLDQGLQFLIQYYNGEERAKGNILERFSAQQFPDLHSELNLSSLELGDSALYFCASSERTYTGELFFGEGSRLTVL.

J is TRBJ2-3 and V is TRBV30, with TRBD2 as a possible D gene (5 bases). The CDR3 is 12 residues long. Germline V gene lookup returns CDR1 GTSNPN and CDR2 SVGIG (reference sequence). The V end lost 5 bases, the J end lost 8 bases, and 14 bases lay between the germline ends. The CDR3 sequence: CAWFALGGTQYF. Written as DNA, the CDR3 is TGTGCCTGGTTCGCGCTCGGAGGTACGCAGTATTTT. Full variable domain (rest looked up from reference TRBV30 and TRBJ2-3): SQTIHQWPATLVQPVGSPLSLECTVEGTSNPNLYWYRQAAGRGLQLLFYSVGIGQISSEVPQNLSASRPQDRQFILSSKKLLLSDSGFYLCAWFALGGTQYFGPGTRLTVL.

V is TRBV9 and J is TRBJ2-3; 8 nucleotides align to TRBD1. The CDR3 spans 14 residues. V lost 2 bases, J lost 4 bases, and 3 bases stayed unmatched. Germline CDR1 SGDLS, CDR2 YYNGEE. The CDR3 DNA sequence: TGTGCCAGCAGCGTTCAGGGGGCATCAGATACGCAGTATTTT. It specifies CASSVQGASDTQYF.

The chain links TRBV9 to TRBJ1-1, with 8 bases fitting TRBD1. CDR1 and CDR2 (germline): SGDLS, YYNGEE. This CDR3 spans 14 amino acids. V lost 4 bases and J lost 4; bases outside the gene matches: 6. In DNA, the CDR3 is TGTGCCAGCAGCCGTTTAACAGGGGGCACTGAAGCTTTCTTT. Amino acids: CASSRLTGGTEAFF.

This chain links TRBV7-9 with TRBJ2-3, with 11 bases lining up with TRBD2. V trimming: 5 bases; J trimming: 5 bases; junction bases outside the gene matches: 6. The germline V gene has CDR1 SEHNR and CDR2 FQNEAQ (reference sequence). The CDR3 extends over 15 amino acids. The CDR3 DNA sequence: TGTGCCAGCAGCGGTAGCGGGAGGGTAATAGATACGCAGTATTTT. Translating it yields CASSGSGRVIDTQYF.

The chain combines TRBV5-1 with TRBJ2-7; tentative D call: TRBD1 (6 bases). V lost 5 bases and J 5 bases, leaving 11 bases between the germline ends. Germline V lookup: CDR1 SGHRS, CDR2 YFSETQ. The CDR3 contains 12 residues. The CDR3 DNA follows: TGCGCCAGCAGGGAACACAGGGACGAGCAGTACTTC. This translates into CASREHRDEQYF.

The chain employs TRBV28 and TRBJ2-7, with 12 nucleotides matching TRBD2. V gave up 7 bases and J gave up 4 bases; unmatched junction bases: 5. CDR3 length: 14 amino acids. Germline V gene sequence: CDR1 MDHEN, CDR2 SYDVKM. The CDR3 protein is CASNRLAGVYEQYF. The DNA of the CDR3 is TGTGCCAGCAACAGACTAGCGGGAGTTTACGAGCAGTACTTC.

The rearrangement links TRBV9 to TRBJ2-1; maybe TRBD2 (10 bases). Germline loops: CDR1 SGDLS, CDR2 YYNGEE. V gave up 5 bases and J gave up 9 bases, with 30 bases separating them. The CDR3 has 18 residues. The CDR3 coding sequence is TGTGCCAGCAGACGGACAGGGGATCTAGCGGGAGCTCCGGGTGAGCAGTTCTTC. Its translation is CASRRTGDLAGAPGEQFF. The full variable domain, its missing parts supplied by reference TRBV9 and TRBJ2-1, is DSGVTQTPKHLITATGQRVTLRCSPRSGDLSVYWYQQSLDQGLQFLIQYYNGEERAKGNILERFSAQQFPDLHSELNLSSLELGDSALYFCASRRTGDLAGAPGEQFFGPGTRLTVL.

The rearrangement links TRBV5-1 to TRBJ2-7, with 12 bases matching TRBD1. V was pared by 3 bases and J by 6 bases, with 4 bases of the junction left unmatched. Germline CDR1 SGHRS, CDR2 YFSETQ. CDR3 length equals 14 residues. CDR3 nucleotides: TGCGCCAGCAGCTGGGGGACAGGGGGCTCCGAGCAGTACTTC. It specifies CASSWGTGGSEQYF.

V usage is TRBV5-1 and J usage is TRBJ2-3, with D perhaps TRBD2 (5 bases). Trimming removed 5 bases from V and 1 base from J, with 11 bases in between. This CDR3 spans 14 amino acids. Germline V lookup: CDR1 SGHRS, CDR2 YFSETQ. The CDR3 spells CASSRKGGTDTQYF. CDR3 coding DNA: TGCGCCAGCAGTCGGAAGGGAGGCACAGATACGCAGTATTTT.

The chain combines TRBV15 with TRBJ2-1, with 9 bases that match TRBD2. J was trimmed by 8 bases and V by 5 bases; bases with no gene match: 10. Germline V lookup: CDR1 LNHNV, CDR2 YYDKDF (reference sequence). This CDR3 contains 15 residues. The CDR3 DNA reads as TGTGCCACCAGCCCCCCCGGCGGGGGGGCGGATGAGCAGTTCTTC. It yields the protein CATSPPGGGADEQFF.

The chain couples TRBV5-1 to TRBJ2-5; possible D gene TRBD1, 5 bases. The CDR3 is made up of 14 amino acids. V lost 5 bases and J 2 bases, leaving 13 bases between the germline ends. The germline V gene encodes CDR1 SGHRS and CDR2 YFSETQ. CDR3 DNA sequence: TGCGCCAGCAGGAGCCAGGGCAGTCAAGAGACCCAGTACTTC. Its translation: CASRSQGSQETQYF.

This chain connects TRBV5-1 to TRBJ2-5; D call uncertain. V was cut by 1 base and J by 3 bases, with 10 bases left in between. There are 14 residues in the CDR3. Looked up from germline, CDR1 is SGHRS and CDR2 is YFSETQ. CDR3 sequence reads: CASSLNLREETQYF. The CDR3 nucleotides are TGCGCCAGCAGCTTGAATCTAAGAGAAGAGACCCAGTACTTC.

The chain recombines TRBV29-1 with TRBJ2-1, with 10 bases identical to TRBD1. Germline CDR1 SQVTM, CDR2 ANQGSEA. The ends lost 6 bases at V and 12 bases at J; junction bases unmatched: 11. The CDR3 contains 13 residues. The CDR3 coding sequence is TGCAGCGTCCAGGGACAGGGGACCAGGAGGCAGTTCTTC. It is translated as CSVQGQGTRRQFF.

This chain joins TRBV10-3 and TRBJ1-4; weak D call: TRBD1 (5 bases). Germline assignment: CDR1 ENHRY and CDR2 SYGVKD. CDR3 length: 12 amino acids. V lost 6 bases, J lost 7 bases, and 9 bases lay in between. CDR3 in DNA: TGTGCCATCAGGGGGCCTAGTGAAAAACTGTTTTTT. It codes for CAIRGPSEKLFF.

The chain is built from TRBV30 and TRBJ2-3, with 12 bases fitting TRBD2. Germline V lookup: CDR1 GTSNPN, CDR2 SVGIG (reference sequence). The CDR3 is made up of 13 amino acids. Trimming cost V 8 bases and J 5 bases; bases outside gene matches: 5. This CDR3 reads CAGKLAGGDTQYF. CDR3 nucleotide sequence: TGTGCCGGTAAACTAGCGGGGGGAGATACGCAGTATTTT.

The chain joins TRBV3-1 (or the pseudogene TRBV3-2) to TRBJ2-7; 9 bases align to TRBD1. With 8 bases clipped from V and 3 bases from J, the junction kept 11 bases outside the gene matches. CDR3 size: 15 residues. Germline V gene lookup returns CDR1 LGHDT and CDR2 YNNKEL (reference sequence). In DNA form, the CDR3 reads TGTGCCAGCCGGGAGGTGACAGGGGGAATCTACGAGCAGTACTTC. This encodes CASREVTGGIYEQYF.

CDR3 region: CASSFGPGELFF. The DNA of the CDR3 is TGTGCCAGCAGCTTTGGGCCCGGGGAGCTGTTTTTT. The chain joins TRBV11-2 to TRBJ2-2; no definite D call. CDR1 SGHAT and CDR2 FQNNGV come from the germline V gene. CDR3 length: 12 amino acids. Trimming took off 3 bases at V and 6 bases at J, with 5 bases between the two ends. Complete variable domain (other parts from reference TRBV11-2 and TRBJ2-2): EAGVAQSPRYKIIEKRQSVAFWCNPISGHATLYWYQQILGQGPKLLIQFQNNGVVDDSQLPKDRFSAERLKGVDSTLKIQPAKLEDSAVYLCASSFGPGELFFGEGSRLTVL.